One and the same sample provided the 2 T cell receptor beta chains below, sequenced in a study of T cell changes during pregnancy in multiple sclerosis (dated by TCRdb to the late 2010s). The library was made by the immunoSEQ multiplex PCR assay. TCRdb stores this immuneACCESS table with in-frame sequences only. Part of the clones is absent; in the studies checked, under half of the shortfall reflects unresolved V genes, and no reason is known for the rest. The sample table lists around 80,000 clones, approximately 95% of them with a count of one. The ten largest clones represent about 0.99% of the sample. The sample here was peripheral blood, taken in the second trimester of pregnancy. Every receptor here comes from a female donor in good health, enrolled as a control in a pregnancy study.

CDR3 amino acids: CASSFWFSGFNTDTQYF. CDR3 coding DNA: TGCGCCAGCAGCTTCTGGTTTAGCGGGTTCAACACAGATACGCAGTATTTT. This chain joins TRBV5-1 and TRBJ2-3; 7 nucleotides match TRBD2. J gave up 2 bases and V 2 bases, and 11 bases lay outside the gene matches. This CDR3 spans 17 amino acids. Germline V gene data show CDR1 as SGHRS and CDR2 as YFSETQ.

The gene calls are TRBV6-5 and TRBJ2-7; TRBD1 might be the D (6 bases). Trimming took off 0 bases at V and 0 bases at J, with 12 bases between the two ends. CDR3 length: 16 residues. CDR1 and CDR2 (germline): MNHEY, SVGAGI. CDR3 sequence (DNA): TGTGCCAGCAGTTACTCGAGTCAGGGGAGCTCCTACGAGCAGTACTTC. Protein: CASSYSSQGSSYEQYF.